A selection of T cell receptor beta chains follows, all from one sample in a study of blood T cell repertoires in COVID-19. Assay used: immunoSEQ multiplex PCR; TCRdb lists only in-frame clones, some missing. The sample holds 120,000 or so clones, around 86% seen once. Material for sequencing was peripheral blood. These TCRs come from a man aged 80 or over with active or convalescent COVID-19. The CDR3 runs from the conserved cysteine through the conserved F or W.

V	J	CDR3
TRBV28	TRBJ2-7	CASRAPGQGTYEQYF
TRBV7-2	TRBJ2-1	CASSLRLAGAGSYNEQFF
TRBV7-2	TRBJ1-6	CASSLEKSGRSPLHF
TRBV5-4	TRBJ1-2	CASSSVTQINNYGYTF
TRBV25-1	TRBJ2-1	CASSGRTGMNNEQFF
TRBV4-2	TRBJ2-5	CASSQASSGGPGETQYF
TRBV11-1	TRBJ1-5	CASSTHTGYQGQPQHF
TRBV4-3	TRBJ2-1	CASSQAGLDLGGEQFF
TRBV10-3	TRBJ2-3	CAISEGTSGTDTQYF
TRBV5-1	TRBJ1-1	CASSSRSRYTEAFF
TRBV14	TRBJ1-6	CASSQERVGNSPLHF
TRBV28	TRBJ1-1	CASSLGGALNTEAFF
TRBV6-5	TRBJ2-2	CASTWTGGTGELFF
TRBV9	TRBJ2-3	CASSEYGQASTDTQYF
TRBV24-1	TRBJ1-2	CATSDWQGGDGYTF
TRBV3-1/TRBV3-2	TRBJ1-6	CASSQFQDRVNSPLHF
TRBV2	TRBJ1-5	CASRWGGNSNQPQHF
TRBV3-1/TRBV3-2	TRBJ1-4	CASSQQSLGGEKLFF
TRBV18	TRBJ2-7	CASSPPTGMSEQYF
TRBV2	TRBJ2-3	CASTRRRTSGGDTQYF
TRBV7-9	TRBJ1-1	CASSLVGDGEAFF
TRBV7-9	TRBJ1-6	CASSLVVNSPLHF
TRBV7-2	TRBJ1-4	CASSRTRTNEKLFF
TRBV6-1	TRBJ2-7	CASSEALSRTGVIYEQYF